A single sample gave rise to the 13 T cell receptor beta chains below, sequenced in a study of T cell repertoires in cytomegalovirus infection. One entry per CDR3 protein, called by TCRdb with MiXCR from the reads. Of about 150,000 distinct CDR3 sequences in the sample, 23% were seen once. The sample taken for sequencing was PBMCs. The receptors were sampled from a human donor in good health (CMV status not recorded). Some clones in this sample may be carry-over from other donors' samples.

This clonotype was picked up a small number of times. The V and J genes are TRBV5-1 and TRBJ2-7, with 11 bases identical to TRBD2. CDR1 SGHRS and CDR2 YFSETQ come from the germline V gene. This CDR3 contains 17 residues. The J segment lost 2 bases and the V segment lost 0 bases, leaving 7 bases of the junction unmatched. The CDR3 is CASSLGGTSGIAYEQYF. In DNA, the CDR3 is TGCGCCAGCAGCTTGGGGGGGACTAGCGGAATAGCCTACGAGCAGTACTTC.

This clonotype was found many times. J is TRBJ2-5 and V is TRBV28, with unresolved D. Trimming cost V 1 base and J 4 bases, with 1 base left between them. CDR3 length: 11 amino acids. The germline V gene has CDR1 MDHEN and CDR2 SYDVKM. The CDR3 reads CASSLSETQYF. CDR3 sequence (DNA): TGTGCCAGCAGTTTATCAGAGACCCAGTACTTC.

Remarks on this clonotype: One base away lies a much larger clone, so this may be a sequencing read error. The chain recombines TRBV29-1 with TRBJ1-2; no clear D gene. The germline V gene has CDR1 SQVTM and CDR2 ANQGSEA. The CDR3 extends over 11 amino acids. The CDR3 DNA follows: TGCGGCGTTGAATGGACGGGGGGCTACACCTTC. Residues: CGVEWTGGYTF.

This clonotype was seen repeatedly, ten times or more. The V and J genes are TRBV9 and TRBJ1-2, with 7 nucleotides matching TRBD1. The CDR3 has 14 amino acids. Trimming cost V 4 bases and J 2 bases; bases outside gene matches: 5. Germline CDR1 reads SGDLS; CDR2 reads YYNGEE. CDR3 sequence (DNA): TGTGCCAGCAGCCCATCGACAGGGAACTATGGCTACACCTTC. This translates into CASSPSTGNYGYTF.

Note on this clonotype: This may be a read error, as it is one base from a much larger clone. This chain connects TRBV7-2 to TRBJ2-7; 9 positions agree with TRBD2. Trimming cost V 4 bases and J 3 bases; bases outside gene matches: 7. The germline CDR1 and CDR2 sequences are SGHTA and FQGNSA. The CDR3 runs 15 residues. For the CDR3, the DNA is TGTGCCAGCAGCTCAGAGACTAGCGGTATCTACGAGCAGTACTTC. Translation: CASSSETSGIYEQYF.

This clonotype was observed a handful of times. V usage is TRBV20-1 and J usage is TRBJ2-5; no firm D call. V dropped 2 bases and J dropped 3 bases, with 10 bases sitting between them. CDR1 and CDR2 (germline): DFQATT, SNEGSKA (reference sequence). This CDR3 spans 13 amino acids. This CDR3 is CSARWISEETQYF. The DNA of the CDR3 is TGCAGTGCTAGATGGATCTCGGAAGAGACCCAGTACTTC.

About this clonotype itself: A read error may be the cause here, since a much bigger clone is one base away. V usage is TRBV7-2 and J usage is TRBJ1-2; D is unclear. Germline loops: CDR1 SGHTA, CDR2 FQGNSA. The CDR3 runs to 12 residues. The CDR3 region has the DNA TGTGCCAGCAGCTTAGTTCTGGATGGCTCCACCTTC. It encodes CASSLVLDGSTF.

V gene TRBV19 combines with J gene TRBJ2-3, with 9 positions matching TRBD2. The V gene's germline CDR1 is LNHDA and CDR2 SQIVND (reference sequence). The CDR3 covers 16 residues. Trimming took 3 bases from V and 2 from J; bases not matched to a gene: 6. CDR3 coding DNA: TGTGCCAGTAGTATCTCGGTAGCGGGGGTCACAGATACGCAGTATTTT. Translating gives CASSISVAGVTDTQYF. The whole variable domain, filled in from reference TRBV19 and TRBJ2-3, reads DGGITQSPKYLFRKEGQNVTLSCEQNLNHDAMYWYRQDPGQGLRLIYYSQIVNDFQKGDIAEGYSVSREKKESFPLTVTSAQKNPTAFYLCASSISVAGVTDTQYFGPGTRLTVL.

The J gene is TRBJ1-5, the V gene TRBV5-6; no definite D call. Trimming took off 2 bases at V and 4 bases at J, with 13 bases between the two ends. Germline CDR1 is SGHDT and CDR2 is YYEEEE. The CDR3 extends over 15 amino acids. The CDR3 coding sequence is TGTGCCAGCAGCTTATGGACGGCTCGGAATCAGCCCCAGCATTTT. It translates to CASSLWTARNQPQHF.

This sequence joins TRBV20-1 and TRBJ2-5; TRBD2 matches at 11 bases. This CDR3 is built from 15 residues. The junction had 6 bases not matched to a gene; V was cut back by 3 bases and J by 3 bases. Per the germline V gene, CDR1 is DFQATT and CDR2 is SNEGSKA (reference sequence). Written as DNA, the CDR3 is TGCAGTGCTAGTGACACTAGCGGGAGAGAAGAGACCCAGTACTTC. Protein: CSASDTSGREETQYF.

This clonotype was recorded at least ten times. CDR3 nucleotide sequence: TGTGCCAGCAGAGGGACCGGGACACGGAACACCGGGGAGCTGTTTTTT. The encoded protein is CASRGTGTRNTGELFF. The rearrangement joins TRBV7-8 to TRBJ2-2, with D perhaps TRBD1 (6 bases). CDR1 and CDR2 (germline): SGHVS, FQNEAQ. The CDR3 is 16 residues long. V dropped 6 bases and J dropped 1 base, with 15 bases sitting between them. The full variable domain, with the rest looked up from reference TRBV7-8 and TRBJ2-2, is GAGVSQSPRYKVAKRGQDVALRCDPISGHVSLFWYQQALGQGPEFLTYFQNEAQLDKSGLPSDRFFAERPEGSVSTLKIQRTQQEDSAVYLCASRGTGTRNTGELFFGEGSRLTVL.

This clonotype was detected only a few times. J is TRBJ1-2 and V is TRBV4-1, with TRBD1 as a possible D gene (6 bases). V was shortened by 2 bases and J by 7 bases, with 14 bases between the two germline ends. Germline V CDR1 and CDR2: MGHRA, YSYEKL. The CDR3 covers 14 residues. In DNA, the CDR3 is TGCGCCAGCAGCCAACTACAGGGAGGCAGTGGCTACACCTTC. This sequence encodes CASSQLQGGSGYTF.

This sequence joins TRBV12-3 or TRBV12-4 and TRBJ1-3; D ambiguous. This CDR3 has 13 amino acids. V shed 4 bases and J shed 5 bases, with 9 bases lying between them. Here the CDR3 DNA reads TGTGCCAGCAGTTCAGGAGTACGAAACACCATATATTTT. Amino acids: CASSSGVRNTIYF.